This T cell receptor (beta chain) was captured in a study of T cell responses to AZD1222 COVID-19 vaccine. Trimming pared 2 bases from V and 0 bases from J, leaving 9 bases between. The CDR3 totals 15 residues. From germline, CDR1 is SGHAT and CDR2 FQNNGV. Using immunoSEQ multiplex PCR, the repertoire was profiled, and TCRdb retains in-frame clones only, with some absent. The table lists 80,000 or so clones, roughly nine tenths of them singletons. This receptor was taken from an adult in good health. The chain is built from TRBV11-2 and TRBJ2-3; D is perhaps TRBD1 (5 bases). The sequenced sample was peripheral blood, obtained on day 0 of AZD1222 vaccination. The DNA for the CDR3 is TGTGCCAGCAGCTTATGGGGCCTTAGCACAGATACGCAGTATTTT. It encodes CASSLWGLSTDTQYF.